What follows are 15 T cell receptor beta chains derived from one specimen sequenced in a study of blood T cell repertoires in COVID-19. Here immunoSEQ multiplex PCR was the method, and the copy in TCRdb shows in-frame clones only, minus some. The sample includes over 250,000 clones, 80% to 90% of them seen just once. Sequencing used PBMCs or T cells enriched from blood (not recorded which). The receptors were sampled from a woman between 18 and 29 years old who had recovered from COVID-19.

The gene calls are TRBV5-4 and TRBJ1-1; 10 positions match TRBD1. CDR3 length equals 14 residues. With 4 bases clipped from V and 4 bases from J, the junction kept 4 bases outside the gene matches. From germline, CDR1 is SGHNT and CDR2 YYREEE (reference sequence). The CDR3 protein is CASSRDRGLTEAFF. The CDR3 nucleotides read TGTGCCAGCAGCCGAGACAGGGGGCTCACTGAAGCTTTCTTT.

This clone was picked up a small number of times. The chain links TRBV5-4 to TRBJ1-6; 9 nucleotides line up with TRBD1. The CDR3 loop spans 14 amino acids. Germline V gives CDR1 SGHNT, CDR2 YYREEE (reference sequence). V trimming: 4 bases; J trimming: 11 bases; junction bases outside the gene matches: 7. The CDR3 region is CASSTGTGRTPLHF. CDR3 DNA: TGTGCCAGCAGCACCGGGACAGGGAGGACACCCCTCCACTTT. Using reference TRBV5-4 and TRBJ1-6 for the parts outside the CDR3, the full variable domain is ETGVTQSPTHLIKTRGQQVTLRCSSQSGHNTVSWYQQALGQGPQFIFQYYREEENGRGNFPPRFSGLQFPNYSSELNVNALELDDSALYLCASSTGTGRTPLHFGNGTRLTVT.

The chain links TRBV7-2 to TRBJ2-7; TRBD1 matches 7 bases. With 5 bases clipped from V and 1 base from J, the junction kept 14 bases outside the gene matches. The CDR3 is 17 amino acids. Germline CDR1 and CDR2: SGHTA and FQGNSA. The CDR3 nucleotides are TGTGCCAGCAGCGCGAGAGGGCCGAGACAGGGTTCCTACGAGCAGTACTTC. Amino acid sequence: CASSARGPRQGSYEQYF.

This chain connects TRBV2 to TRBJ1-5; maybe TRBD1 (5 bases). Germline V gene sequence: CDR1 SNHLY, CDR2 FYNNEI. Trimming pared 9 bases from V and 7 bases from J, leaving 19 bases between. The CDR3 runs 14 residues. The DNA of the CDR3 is TGTGCCAGTAACACCCGGGACGGGGGGCAGCCCCAGCATTTT. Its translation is CASNTRDGGQPQHF.

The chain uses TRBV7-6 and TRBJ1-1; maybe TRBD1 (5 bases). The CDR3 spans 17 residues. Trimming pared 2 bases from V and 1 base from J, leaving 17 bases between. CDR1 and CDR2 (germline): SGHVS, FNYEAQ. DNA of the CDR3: TGTGCCAGCAGCTTATTTGCCCCCAGGGATCGGAACACTGAAGCTTTCTTT. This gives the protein CASSLFAPRDRNTEAFF.

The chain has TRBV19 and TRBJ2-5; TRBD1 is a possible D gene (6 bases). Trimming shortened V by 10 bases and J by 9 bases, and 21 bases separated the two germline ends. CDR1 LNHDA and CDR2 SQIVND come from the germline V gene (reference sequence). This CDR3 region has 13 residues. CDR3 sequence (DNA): TGTGCCACCTCCCTGAGGCCAGGGGTGGCCCAGTACTTC. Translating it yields CATSLRPGVAQYF.

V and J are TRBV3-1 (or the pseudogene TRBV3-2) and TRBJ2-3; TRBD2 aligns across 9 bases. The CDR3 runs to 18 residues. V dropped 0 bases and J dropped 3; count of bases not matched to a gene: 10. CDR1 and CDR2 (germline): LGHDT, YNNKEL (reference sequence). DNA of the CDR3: TGTGCCAGCAGCCAAGATTTCCGGCGGGGGGGATTGACAGATACGCAGTATTTT. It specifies CASSQDFRRGGLTDTQYF.

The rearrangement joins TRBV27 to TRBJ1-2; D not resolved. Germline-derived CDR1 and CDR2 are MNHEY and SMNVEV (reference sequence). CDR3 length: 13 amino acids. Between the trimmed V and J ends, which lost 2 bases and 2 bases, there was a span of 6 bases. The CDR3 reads CASSLGGNYGYTF. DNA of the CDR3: TGTGCCAGCAGTTTAGGAGGGAACTATGGCTACACCTTC.

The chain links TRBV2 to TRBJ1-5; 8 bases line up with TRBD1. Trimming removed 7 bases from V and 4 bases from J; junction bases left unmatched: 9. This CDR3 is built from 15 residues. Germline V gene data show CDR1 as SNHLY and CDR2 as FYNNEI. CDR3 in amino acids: CASNSGTGRNQPQHF. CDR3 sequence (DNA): TGTGCCAGCAATTCCGGGACAGGAAGGAATCAGCCCCAGCATTTT.

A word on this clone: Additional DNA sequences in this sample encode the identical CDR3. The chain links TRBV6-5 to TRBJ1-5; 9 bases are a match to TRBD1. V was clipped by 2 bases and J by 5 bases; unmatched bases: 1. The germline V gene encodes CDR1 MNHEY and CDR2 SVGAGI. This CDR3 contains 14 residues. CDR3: CASSYRTGDQPQHF. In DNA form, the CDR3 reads TGTGCCAGCAGTTACCGGACAGGGGATCAGCCCCAGCATTTT.

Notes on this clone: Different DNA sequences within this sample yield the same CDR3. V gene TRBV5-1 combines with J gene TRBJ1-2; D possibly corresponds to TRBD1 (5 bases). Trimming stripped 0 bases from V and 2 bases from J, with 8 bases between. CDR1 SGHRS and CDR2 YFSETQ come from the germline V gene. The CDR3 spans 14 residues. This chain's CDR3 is CASSLADRNYGYTF. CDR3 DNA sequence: TGCGCCAGCAGCTTGGCCGACAGAAACTATGGCTACACCTTC.

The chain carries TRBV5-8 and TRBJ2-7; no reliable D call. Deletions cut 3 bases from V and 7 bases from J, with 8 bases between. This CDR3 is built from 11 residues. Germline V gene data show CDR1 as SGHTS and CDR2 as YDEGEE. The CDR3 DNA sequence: TGTGCCAGCAGCTCCTCCCTGGAGCAGTACTTC. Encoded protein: CASSSSLEQYF.

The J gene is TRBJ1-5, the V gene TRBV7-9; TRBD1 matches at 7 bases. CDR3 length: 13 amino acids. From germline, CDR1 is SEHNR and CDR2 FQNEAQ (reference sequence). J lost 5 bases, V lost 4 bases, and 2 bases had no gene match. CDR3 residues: CASSSQGDQPQHF. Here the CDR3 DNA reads TGTGCCAGCAGCTCTCAGGGGGATCAGCCCCAGCATTTT. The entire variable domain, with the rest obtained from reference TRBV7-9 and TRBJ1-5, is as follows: DTGVSQNPRHKITKRGQNVTFRCDPISEHNRLYWYRQTLGQGPEFLTYFQNEAQLEKSRLLSDRFSAERPKGSFSTLEIQRTEQGDSAMYLCASSSQGDQPQHFGDGTRLSIL.

The CDR3 loop is CASSLRRGRSSTGELFF. DNA of the CDR3: TGCGCCAGCAGCTTGCGGCGGGGGAGGTCGAGCACCGGGGAGCTGTTTTTT. The chain is built from TRBV5-1 and TRBJ2-2; 7 bases are a match to TRBD2. The V gene's germline CDR1 is SGHRS and CDR2 YFSETQ. Trimming cost V 1 base and J 4 bases; bases outside gene matches: 10. The CDR3 is made up of 17 amino acids.

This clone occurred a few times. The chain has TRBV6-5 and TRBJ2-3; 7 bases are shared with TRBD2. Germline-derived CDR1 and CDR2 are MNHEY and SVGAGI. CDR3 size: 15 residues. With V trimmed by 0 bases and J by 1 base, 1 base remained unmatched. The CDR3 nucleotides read TGTGCCAGCAGTTACTCTGGGGGGGGCACAGATACGCAGTATTTT. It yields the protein CASSYSGGGTDTQYF.